This TCR beta chain derives from a study of T cells in Graves' hyperthyroidism and ophthalmopathy. This clonotype was counted at least ten times. Authors of the study amplified TCR beta CDR3 regions from RNA transcripts. HTBI primers were employed in a first-round RT-PCR of the TCR CDR3. TCRdb passed the multiplex PCR reads through MiXCR, listing each CDR3 protein once. This sample yields 450,000 to 700,000 distinct CDR3 sequences, of which around 42% are seen a single time; roughly 7.7% belongs to the top ten. The CDR3 extends over 13 amino acids. The germline V and J ends were trimmed by 8 bases and 1 base, with 11 bases remaining between them. The germline V gene has CDR1 WSHSY and CDR2 SAAADI.

Sequences were obtained from peripheral blood or thyroid tissue (not recorded which). The chain combines TRBV10-2 with TRBJ1-1; D ambiguous. The sequence derives from a woman aged 18-29 years with Graves' hyperthyroidism. The DNA of the CDR3 is TGCGCCAGCGGACGTGAGGAGAACACTGAAGCTTTCTTT. This sequence encodes CASGREENTEAFF.